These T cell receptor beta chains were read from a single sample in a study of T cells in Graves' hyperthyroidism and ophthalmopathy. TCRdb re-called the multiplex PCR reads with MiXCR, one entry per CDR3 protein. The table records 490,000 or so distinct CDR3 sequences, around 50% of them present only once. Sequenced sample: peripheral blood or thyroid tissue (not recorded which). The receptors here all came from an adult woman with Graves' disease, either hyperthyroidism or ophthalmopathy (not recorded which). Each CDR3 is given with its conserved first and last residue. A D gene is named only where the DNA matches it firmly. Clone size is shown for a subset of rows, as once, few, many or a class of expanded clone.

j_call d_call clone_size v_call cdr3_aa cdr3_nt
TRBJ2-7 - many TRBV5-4 CASSFGRNAYEQYF TGTGCCAGCAGCTTCGGCAGGAACGCCTACGAGCAGTACTTC
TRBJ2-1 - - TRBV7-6 CASSLAYGEQFF TGTGCCAGCAGCTTAGCCTATGGGGAGCAGTTCTTC
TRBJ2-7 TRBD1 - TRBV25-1 CASRGQGVTYEQYF TGTGCCAGCAGGGGACAGGGGGTAACCTACGAGCAGTACTTC
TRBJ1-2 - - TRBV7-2 CASSLGGNTF TGTGCCAGCAGCTTAGGTGGAAACACCTTC
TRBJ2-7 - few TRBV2 CASTPDSYYEQYF TGTGCCAGCACGCCCGACAGCTACTACGAGCAGTACTTC
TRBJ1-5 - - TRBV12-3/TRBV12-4 CASSGGFYQPQHF TGTGCCAGTTCGGGGGGGTTCTATCAGCCCCAGCATTTT
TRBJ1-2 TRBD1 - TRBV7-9 CASSITQGARGYTF TGTGCCAGTAGTATAACCCAGGGGGCGCGTGGCTACACCTTC
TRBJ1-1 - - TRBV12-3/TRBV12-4 CASLIGLEPEAFF TGTGCCAGCCTAATCGGCCTGGAGCCTGAAGCTTTCTTT
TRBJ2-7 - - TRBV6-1 CASSPPGPRQAYEQYF TGTGCCAGCAGCCCACCCGGACCCAGACAGGCCTACGAGCAGTACTTC
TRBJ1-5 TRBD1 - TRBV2 CASSEGGRLSNQPQHF TGTGCCAGCAGCGAAGGGGGCCGGCTTAGCAATCAGCCCCAGCATTTT
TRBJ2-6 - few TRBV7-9 CASSLPSTGANVLTF TGTGCCAGCAGCCTCCCGTCGACCGGGGCCAACGTCCTGACTTTC
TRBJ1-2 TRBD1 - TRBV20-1 CSARYGTGMLDGYTF TGCAGTGCTAGATACGGGACAGGGATGTTGGATGGCTACACCTTC
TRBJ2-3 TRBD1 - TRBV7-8 CASSLGPLGQGSLGTDTQYF TGTGCCAGCAGCTTAGGTCCATTGGGACAGGGGAGCCTTGGCACAGATACGCAGTATTTT
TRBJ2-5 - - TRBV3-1 CASSQTSWRDQETQYF TGTGCCAGCAGCCAAACGTCCTGGCGAGACCAAGAGACCCAGTACTTC
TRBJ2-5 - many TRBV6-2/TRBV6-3 CASTEAFKSETQYF TGTGCCAGCACTGAGGCCTTCAAGTCGGAGACCCAGTACTTC
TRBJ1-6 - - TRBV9 CASSVGSVGSPLHF TGTGCCAGCAGCGTAGGAAGCGTCGGATCACCCCTCCACTTT
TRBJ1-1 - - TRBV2 CATRGAANTEAFF TGTGCCACGCGGGGGGCAGCGAACACTGAAGCTTTCTTT
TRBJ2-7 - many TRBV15 CATSRDMDRAYEQYF TGTGCCACCAGCAGAGATATGGACAGAGCCTACGAGCAGTACTTC